This paragraph covers one TCR beta chain sequence. Mismatch with germline at one junction end may stem from a read error. The source of the sample is a study of blood T cell repertoires in COVID-19. About the research overall: Acute and convalescent COVID-19 samples came from the United States, Italy and Spain. Sample material is recorded as cDNA or gDNA derived from T cells, B-cell-depleted T cells, or PBMCs.

Germline V gene data show CDR1 as SSHAT and CDR2 as FNYEAQ (reference sequence). CDR3 length: 15 amino acids. Original methodology: The authors estimated nucleated cell counts from reference gene primer amplification. Repertoires were generated with immunoSEQ multiplex PCR, while TCRdb's copy carries only in-frame clones and drops some. The V and J calls and clone size were taken over from that table, and D and trimming were inferred from the DNA. The sample gives approximately 140,000 clones, over 80% of which show up once; around 6.1% is in the top ten. The chain combines TRBV7-7 with TRBJ2-3; D unresolved. The TCR was taken from a man aged 80 or over with acute or convalescent COVID-19. Sequences were obtained from peripheral blood. The CDR3 here is CASSLAYSLTDTQYF. Written as DNA, the CDR3 is TGTGCTAGCAGCTTAGCTTACAGCCTAACAGATACGCAGTATTTT.